This T cell receptor beta chain stems from a study of T cell responses to AZD1222 COVID-19 vaccine. Study observations and caveats: The reported proportion of spike-specific TCRs targeting unmutated variant regions was nearly half. Donors were largely white British and mainly female; clonal diversity was possibly underestimated. A rise in Spike-specific TCR breadth and depth followed two AZD1222 doses. No day 14 peak samples; only post-peak repertoires were characterized.

As for this clone: Its specificity is unknown.

The trim removed 7 bases at V and 7 bases at J, leaving 17 bases unmatched. Germline V gives CDR1 LNHDA, CDR2 SQIVND (reference sequence). The CDR3 spans 16 residues. This table comes from immunoSEQ multiplex PCR, and its TCRdb copy is limited to in-frame clones, with some not included. The sample consists of 150,000 to 200,000 clones, approximately 92% of them appearing once. The TCR comes from an adult in good health. The source material was peripheral blood, sampled on day 0 of AZD1222 vaccination. The chain links TRBV19 to TRBJ1-2, with 8 bases matching TRBD1. Here the CDR3 DNA reads TGTGCCAGTACCCCAGGGGGCGCGTACAGGGGAATTGGCTACACCTTC. It translates to CASTPGGAYRGIGYTF.